This T cell receptor (beta chain) was identified in a study of T cells after yellow fever vaccination. At the level of the study: Preparation used SMART-Seq v4 Ultra Low Input for the low-cell-number fractions.

This clonotype came up a few times. Its antigen is not known. The TCR cDNA carried a universal primer site and UMIs from 5'RACE template switching. Each CDR3 protein is one row after TCRdb ran MiXCR on the 5' RACE reads. Of some 350,000 distinct CDR3 sequences detected, 3% to 4.5% appear once; the ten largest clones hold approximately 25%. The CDR3 has 14 amino acids. With 4 bases removed from V and 4 bases from J, the gap between germline ends came to 14 bases. Germline CDR1 SGHDN, CDR2 FVKESK. Study outcomes and limitations: Of the clonotypes, a small share occurred in both CD4 and CD8 compartments. Clones that expanded after primary vaccination mostly reappeared after the booster (roughly 96% CD4, 88% CD8).

The source of this sequence is a man younger than 35 who received the YFV17D yellow fever vaccine. Source: PBMCs, taken 5 days after the yellow fever booster vaccination. V is TRBV14 and J is TRBJ2-7; D possibly corresponds to TRBD1 (5 bases). The CDR3 coding sequence is TGTGCCAGCAGCCGCACCGGTAACAGGTACGAGCAGTACGTC. Its translation is CASSRTGNRYEQYV.